This T cell receptor beta chain was recovered during a study of T-cell memory formation after mild COVID-19. In the study overall: TCR clusters were mostly confined to one donor each.

This CDR3 has 14 residues. The V and J ends lost 3 bases and 1 base respectively, with 9 bases between them. The study, taken as a whole, reports: A balance of CD4 and CD8 characterized clones contracting day 15 to 85, whereas later expanders leaned CD4+.

This clonotype was observed a handful of times. The target antigen is unknown. Amplification by 5'RACE using constant-segment primers produced TCR alpha and TCR beta cDNA libraries that carried sample barcodes and UMIs. TCRdb recomputed calls from the 5' RACE reads with MiXCR, one row per CDR3 protein. Found here are roughly 350,000 distinct CDR3 sequences, approximately 29% of them singletons; the top ten hold roughly 14%. The chain links TRBV12-3 or TRBV12-4 to TRBJ1-1; D perhaps matches TRBD1 (5 bases). Sequenced sample: PBMCs or a T cell subset sorted from them (not recorded which). This TCR came from an adult woman who had mild COVID-19 (a few samples of this study predate the infection). Cell type and time point are not known. CDR3 region: CASSLMRGNTEAFF. CDR3 nucleotides: TGTGCCAGCAGTTTGATGAGGGGGAACACTGAAGCTTTCTTT.